The 24 T cell receptor beta chains below come from one sample, sequenced in a study of Ad26.COV2.S vaccination and SARS-CoV-2 variants. Using immunoSEQ multiplex PCR, the repertoire was profiled, and TCRdb retains in-frame clones only, with some absent. The sample lists around 370,000 clones, 70% to 90% occurring once. Sample treatment: around 19 received Ad26.COV2.S at low or high dose, single or two shots; roughly five received placebo; per-sample allocation not given. Sampling was done on day 63 after the first vaccine or placebo injection. Here the sequenced sample was peripheral blood, taken in a trial of Ad26.COV2.S vaccine versus placebo. Every receptor here comes from a person aged 18-65 years who received the Ad26.COV2.S COVID-19 vaccine or a placebo.

The CDR3 here is CSASTSSSGNTIYF. CDR3 coding DNA: TGCAGTGCTAGTACCAGCAGTTCTGGAAACACCATATATTTT. The chain combines TRBV20-1 with TRBJ1-3; D unclear. The V and J ends lost 3 bases and 1 base respectively, with 10 bases between them. The CDR3 extends over 14 amino acids. Germline V lookup: CDR1 DFQATT, CDR2 SNEGSKA (reference sequence).

This clone was seen a few times. The rearrangement joins TRBV19 to TRBJ1-6, with no clear D. The CDR3 consists of 13 residues. Germline assignment: CDR1 LNHDA and CDR2 SQIVND (reference sequence). V lost 3 bases and J 10 bases, leaving 10 bases between the germline ends. The CDR3 DNA is TGTGCCAGTAGTATCCGGGTGGGGTCACCCCTCCACTTT. Translation gives CASSIRVGSPLHF.

The chain joins TRBV18 to TRBJ2-1, with TRBD1 as a possible D gene (5 bases). In germline, CDR1 is KGHSH, CDR2 LQKENI. V dropped 3 bases and J dropped 7 bases, with 10 bases sitting between them. This CDR3 comprises 13 residues. CDR3 nucleotides: TGTGCCAGCTCACCCTATGACAGAAATGAGCAGTTCTTC. It yields the protein CASSPYDRNEQFF.

V usage is TRBV28 and J usage is TRBJ2-2; 13 bases are a match to TRBD2. The J segment lost 2 bases and the V segment lost 6 bases, leaving 6 bases of the junction unmatched. CDR3 size: 17 residues. Germline V lookup: CDR1 MDHEN, CDR2 SYDVKM. CDR3 region: CASRPWGLAGNTGELFF. DNA for the CDR3: TGTGCCAGCAGGCCGTGGGGACTAGCGGGAAACACCGGGGAGCTGTTTTTT.

The rearrangement joins TRBV14 to TRBJ2-7; no clear D. The CDR3 totals 14 residues. Germline V gives CDR1 SGHDN, CDR2 FVKESK. V was cut by 0 bases and J by 1 base, with 7 bases left in between. CDR3 coding DNA: TGTGCCAGCAGCCAAGAGGGGATATCCTACGAGCAGTACTTC. It translates to CASSQEGISYEQYF.

V gene TRBV18 combines with J gene TRBJ2-2; TRBD1 agrees at 9 bases. Trimming took 5 bases from V and 5 from J; bases not matched to a gene: 9. The CDR3 totals 16 residues. CDR1 and CDR2 from the germline V gene are KGHSH and LQKENI. The CDR3 sequence: CASSTGQGGGTGELFF. The CDR3 bases are TGTGCCAGCTCAACGGGACAGGGAGGTGGTACCGGGGAGCTGTTTTTT.

A single count supports this clone. The V gene is TRBV5-4, the J gene TRBJ2-1; D may match TRBD1 or TRBD2 (5 bases each). CDR1 and CDR2 (germline): SGHNT, YYREEE (reference sequence). This CDR3 spans 12 amino acids. Trimming pared 2 bases from V and 6 bases from J, leaving 6 bases between. The CDR3 protein is CASSFGGNEQFF. In DNA, the CDR3 is TGTGCCAGCAGCTTTGGGGGCAATGAGCAGTTCTTC.

The chain joins TRBV9 to TRBJ1-3, with D uncertain. Germline assignment: CDR1 SGDLS and CDR2 YYNGEE. V was clipped by 6 bases and J by 4 bases, with 8 bases between them. The CDR3 sequence is 12 residues long. CDR3: CASTSPGNTIYF. Written as DNA, the CDR3 is TGTGCCAGCACCTCCCCGGGAAACACCATATATTTT.

Note on this clone: Other DNA sequences within the sample encode an identical CDR3. V usage is TRBV24-1 and J usage is TRBJ1-1; the D gene is possibly TRBD1 (5 bases). Germline CDR1 KGHDR, CDR2 SFDVKD. V was cut by 7 bases and J by 1 base, with 9 bases left in between. This CDR3 comprises 13 residues. This chain's CDR3 is CATRTQGNTEAFF. CDR3 nucleotides: TGTGCCACCAGGACTCAGGGGAACACTGAAGCTTTCTTT.

V usage is TRBV19 and J usage is TRBJ2-3; maybe TRBD2 (6 bases). The CDR3 has 16 residues. V lost 3 bases, J lost 0 bases, and 13 bases lay in between. In germline, CDR1 is LNHDA, CDR2 SQIVND (reference sequence). The CDR3 loop reads CASSIGGFPSTDTQYF. The CDR3, as DNA: TGTGCCAGTAGTATCGGGGGTTTTCCTAGCACAGATACGCAGTATTTT.

A single count supports this clone. V gene TRBV18 combines with J gene TRBJ1-1; 8 bases agree with TRBD1. The V and J ends lost 2 bases and 2 bases, in that order; junction bases with no gene match: 7. The length of the CDR3 is 16 residues. Germline CDR1 reads KGHSH; CDR2 reads LQKENI. The chain's CDR3 is CASSPYRGQGNTEAFF. The CDR3 coding sequence is TGTGCCAGCTCACCATACCGTGGACAGGGAAACACTGAAGCTTTCTTT.

The V gene is TRBV10-2, the J gene TRBJ2-1; the D gene is possibly TRBD1 (6 bases). Germline assignment: CDR1 WSHSY and CDR2 SAAADI. There are 14 residues in the CDR3. V was pared by 3 bases and J by 7 bases, with 13 bases between. The CDR3 sequence: CASSEGGVRNEQFF. CDR3 nucleotides: TGCGCCAGCAGTGAAGGGGGAGTACGGAATGAGCAGTTCTTC.

This rearrangement joins TRBV18 to TRBJ1-1; TRBD1 might be the D (5 bases). Trimming removed 2 bases at V and 5 bases at J, with 15 bases between. CDR1 and CDR2 from the germline V gene are KGHSH and LQKENI. This CDR3 comprises 15 residues. The CDR3 here is CASSPEAAGRTEAFF. Here the CDR3 DNA reads TGTGCCAGCTCACCAGAAGCGGCAGGGCGGACTGAAGCTTTCTTT.

The genes are TRBV6-2 or TRBV6-3 and TRBJ2-5; 11 nucleotides align to TRBD2. Looked up from germline, CDR1 is MNHEY and CDR2 is SVGEGT. This CDR3 is built from 20 residues. Losses at the gene ends were 2 bases for V and 4 bases for J; bases not matched to a gene: 18. The CDR3 sequence is CASSYPRLAGKGFGIETQYF. CDR3 DNA: TGTGCCAGCAGTTACCCGAGACTAGCGGGAAAAGGTTTCGGGATAGAGACCCAGTACTTC.

The chain has TRBV5-1 and TRBJ1-1, with 7 nucleotides matching TRBD1. CDR1 SGHRS and CDR2 YFSETQ come from the germline V gene. This CDR3 region has 16 residues. Losses at the gene ends were 0 bases for V and 3 bases for J; bases not matched to a gene: 8. The CDR3 DNA follows: TGCGCCAGCAGCTTGGCCCGACAGGGTTTGGACACTGAAGCTTTCTTT. Translation gives CASSLARQGLDTEAFF.

A note on this clone: Distinct nucleotide sequences in the sample also encode this CDR3. The V gene is TRBV5-1, the J gene TRBJ2-5; D might be TRBD2 (5 bases). Trimming removed 4 bases at V and 5 bases at J, with 12 bases between. This CDR3 has 13 residues. Per germline, CDR1 SGHRS and CDR2 YFSETQ. The CDR3 sequence: CASSPGGGETQYF. In DNA form, the CDR3 reads TGCGCCAGCAGCCCTGGAGGCGGGGAGACCCAGTACTTC.

V and J are TRBV29-1 and TRBJ2-2, with a tentative D call TRBD2 (6 bases). This CDR3 is built from 11 residues. Germline V gene data show CDR1 as SQVTM and CDR2 as ANQGSEA. The V end was cut by 4 bases, the J end by 6 bases, with 6 bases between. The CDR3 reads CSVGGAGELFF. The DNA for the CDR3 is TGCAGCGTTGGCGGGGCCGGGGAGCTGTTTTTT.

The gene calls are TRBV7-2 and TRBJ2-7, with D perhaps matching TRBD2 (6 bases). The germline CDR1 and CDR2 sequences are SGHTA and FQGNSA. V lost 1 base and J lost 0, with 13 bases in between. CDR3 size: 16 residues. CDR3 DNA sequence: TGTGCCAGCAGCTTAGGGCTAGGCGGGAACTCCTACGAGCAGTACTTC. Residues: CASSLGLGGNSYEQYF.

This chain uses TRBV6-5 with TRBJ2-5; perhaps TRBD1 as D (6 bases). Germline CDR1 is MNHEY and CDR2 is SVGAGI. The CDR3 has 14 residues. The V end lost 6 bases, the J end lost 4 bases, and 15 bases lay between the germline ends. The CDR3 DNA follows: TGTGCCAGCAGCTCTGACAGGAGGCGAGAGACCCAGTACTTC. The encoded protein is CASSSDRRRETQYF.

The table lists this clone with a count of one. The chain carries TRBV27 and TRBJ1-6, with a weak D call TRBD1 (5 bases). The CDR3 spans 15 residues. Germline-derived CDR1 and CDR2 are MNHEY and SMNVEV (reference sequence). V gave up 2 bases and J gave up 10 bases, with 15 bases separating them. This CDR3 reads CASSLGGNTFSPLHF. For the CDR3, the DNA is TGTGCCAGCAGTTTAGGGGGAAATACCTTCTCACCCCTCCACTTT.

A single count supports this clone. The gene calls are TRBV9 and TRBJ2-1; 13 nucleotides agree with TRBD2. V gave up 4 bases and J gave up 4 bases; unmatched junction bases: 11. Per germline, CDR1 SGDLS and CDR2 YYNGEE. This CDR3 is 18 amino acids long. This chain's CDR3 is CASSKGTSGKTAYNEQFF. CDR3 DNA: TGTGCCAGCAGCAAAGGGACTAGCGGGAAGACCGCTTACAATGAGCAGTTCTTC. The full variable domain, completed using reference TRBV9 and TRBJ2-1, is DSGVTQTPKHLITATGQRVTLRCSPRSGDLSVYWYQQSLDQGLQFLIQYYNGEERAKGNILERFSAQQFPDLHSELNLSSLELGDSALYFCASSKGTSGKTAYNEQFFGPGTRLTVL.

This clone turned up a few times. The chain uses TRBV7-2 and TRBJ2-7; TRBD2 matches at 9 bases. Germline V gene sequence: CDR1 SGHTA, CDR2 FQGNSA. Trimming removed 2 bases from V and 4 bases from J; junction bases left unmatched: 3. This CDR3 spans 14 amino acids. DNA for the CDR3: TGTGCCAGCAGCTTACTAGCGGGGCAGTACGAGCAGTACTTC. Translation: CASSLLAGQYEQYF.

This clone was observed a single time. CDR3 sequence (DNA): TGCGCCAGCAGCCAAGATTCGGGGTCCCGCTACAATGAGCAGTTCTTC. It is translated as CASSQDSGSRYNEQFF. The chain carries TRBV4-3 and TRBJ2-1; tentative D call: TRBD2 (5 bases). CDR3 length: 16 amino acids. The germline CDR1 and CDR2 sequences are LGHNA and YSLEER. V was trimmed by 0 bases and J by 3 bases, leaving 12 bases between them.

CDR3 DNA sequence: TGTGCCAGCAGCCAGGGACTAGGAGTGAGCATGCGGTACTTC. Translation: CASSQGLGVSMRYF. V usage is TRBV7-2 and J usage is TRBJ2-7; 8 bases line up with TRBD2. From germline, CDR1 is SGHTA and CDR2 FQGNSA. The V and J ends lost 5 bases and 12 bases, in that order; junction bases with no gene match: 15. The CDR3 runs 14 residues.